Described below is a single TCR beta chain sequence and its context. Its target is unknown. One end of the junction does not line up with germline, which may come from a read error. No cell sorting was done before RNA was extracted from the tissue. Donors were chemotherapy-naive, newly diagnosed lung cancer surgical patients in China, August–late 2014. The data belong to a study of tumor and adjacent non-tumor tissue in lung cancer. Study as a whole: Each sample yielded approximately 4 million productive TCRbeta reads on average. Overall study results and limits: Tumor tissue had significantly higher TCR diversity than normal lung. Patients with more diverse tumor TCRs had worse survival.

The library came from three nested PCR rounds adapted from ARM-PCR protocols. TCRdb processed the multiplex PCR reads anew with MiXCR; each CDR3 protein has one entry. This table has approximately 79,000 distinct CDR3 sequences, 72% appearing once. This CDR3 has 13 residues. Germline assignment: CDR1 MNHNY and CDR2 SVGAGI (reference sequence). The sequence was obtained from a middle-aged woman with non-small cell lung cancer. The specimen sequenced was lung tumor tissue. This rearrangement joins TRBV6-6 to TRBJ1-1, with D unresolved. CDR3 sequence: CSSSSHMNTKAFF. The CDR3 DNA follows: TGTTCCAGCAGTTCTCACATGAACACTAAAGCTTTCTTT.